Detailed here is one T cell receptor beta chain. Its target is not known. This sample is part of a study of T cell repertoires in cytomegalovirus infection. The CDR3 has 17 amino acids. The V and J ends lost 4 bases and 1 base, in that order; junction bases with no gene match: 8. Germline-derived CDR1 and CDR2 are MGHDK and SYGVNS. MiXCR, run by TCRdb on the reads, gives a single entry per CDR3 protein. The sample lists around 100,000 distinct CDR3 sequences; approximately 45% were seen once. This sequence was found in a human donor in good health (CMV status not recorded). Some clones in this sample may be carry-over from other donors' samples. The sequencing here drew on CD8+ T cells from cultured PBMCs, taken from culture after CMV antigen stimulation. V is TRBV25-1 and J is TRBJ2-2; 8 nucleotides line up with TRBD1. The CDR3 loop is CASSGPDREMNTGELFF. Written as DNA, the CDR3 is TGTGCCAGCAGTGGGCCGGACAGGGAAATGAACACCGGGGAGCTGTTTTTT.